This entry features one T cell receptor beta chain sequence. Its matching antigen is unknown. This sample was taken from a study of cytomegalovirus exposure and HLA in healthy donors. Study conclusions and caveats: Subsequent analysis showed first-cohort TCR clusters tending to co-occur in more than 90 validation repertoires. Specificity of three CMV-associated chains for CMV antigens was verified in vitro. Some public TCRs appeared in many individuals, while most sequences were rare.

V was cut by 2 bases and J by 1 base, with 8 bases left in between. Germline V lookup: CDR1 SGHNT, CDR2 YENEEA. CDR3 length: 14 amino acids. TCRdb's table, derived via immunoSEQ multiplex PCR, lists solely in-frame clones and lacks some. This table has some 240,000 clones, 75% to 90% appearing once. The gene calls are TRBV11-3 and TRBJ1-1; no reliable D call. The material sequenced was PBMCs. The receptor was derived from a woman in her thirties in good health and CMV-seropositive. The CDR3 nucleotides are TGTGCCAGCAGCTTATTTGCAGGGAACACTGAAGCTTTCTTT. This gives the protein CASSLFAGNTEAFF.